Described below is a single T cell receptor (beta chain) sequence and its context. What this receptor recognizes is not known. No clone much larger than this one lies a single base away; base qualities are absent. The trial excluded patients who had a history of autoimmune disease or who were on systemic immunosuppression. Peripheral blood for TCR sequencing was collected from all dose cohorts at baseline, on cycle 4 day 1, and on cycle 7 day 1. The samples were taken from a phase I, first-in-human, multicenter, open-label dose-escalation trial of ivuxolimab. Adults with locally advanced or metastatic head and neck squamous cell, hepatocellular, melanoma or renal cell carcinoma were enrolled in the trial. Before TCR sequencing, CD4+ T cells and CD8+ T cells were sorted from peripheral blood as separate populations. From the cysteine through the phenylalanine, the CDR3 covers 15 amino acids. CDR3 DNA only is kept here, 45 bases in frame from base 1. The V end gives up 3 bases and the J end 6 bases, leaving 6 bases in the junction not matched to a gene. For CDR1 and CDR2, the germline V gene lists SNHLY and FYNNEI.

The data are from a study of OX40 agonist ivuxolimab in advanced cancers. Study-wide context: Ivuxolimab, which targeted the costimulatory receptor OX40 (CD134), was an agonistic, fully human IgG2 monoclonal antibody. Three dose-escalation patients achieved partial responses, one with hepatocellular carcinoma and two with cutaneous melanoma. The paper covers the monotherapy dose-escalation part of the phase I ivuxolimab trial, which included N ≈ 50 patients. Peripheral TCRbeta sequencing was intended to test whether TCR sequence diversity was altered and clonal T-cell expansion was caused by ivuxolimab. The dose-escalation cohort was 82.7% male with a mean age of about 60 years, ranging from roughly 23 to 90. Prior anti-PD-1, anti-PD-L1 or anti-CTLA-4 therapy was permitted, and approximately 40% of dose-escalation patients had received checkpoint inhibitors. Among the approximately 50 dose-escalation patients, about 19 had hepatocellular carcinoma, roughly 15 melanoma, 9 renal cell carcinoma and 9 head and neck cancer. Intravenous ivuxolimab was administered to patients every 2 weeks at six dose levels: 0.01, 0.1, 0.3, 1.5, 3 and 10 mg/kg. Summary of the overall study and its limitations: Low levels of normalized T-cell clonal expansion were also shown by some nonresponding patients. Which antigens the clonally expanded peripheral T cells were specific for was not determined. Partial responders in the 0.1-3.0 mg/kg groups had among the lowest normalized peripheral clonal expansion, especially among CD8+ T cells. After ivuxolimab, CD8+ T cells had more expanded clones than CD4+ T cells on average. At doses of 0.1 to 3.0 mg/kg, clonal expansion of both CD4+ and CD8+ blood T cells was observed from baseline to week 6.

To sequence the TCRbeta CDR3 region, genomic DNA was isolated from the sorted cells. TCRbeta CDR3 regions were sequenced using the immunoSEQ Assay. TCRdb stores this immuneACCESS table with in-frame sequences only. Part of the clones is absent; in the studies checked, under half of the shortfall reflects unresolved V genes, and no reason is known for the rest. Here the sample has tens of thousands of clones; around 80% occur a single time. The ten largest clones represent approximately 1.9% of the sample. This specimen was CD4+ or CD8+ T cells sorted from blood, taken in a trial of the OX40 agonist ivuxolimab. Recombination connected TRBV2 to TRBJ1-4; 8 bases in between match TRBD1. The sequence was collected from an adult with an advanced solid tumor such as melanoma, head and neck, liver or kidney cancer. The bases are TGTGCCAGCAGTGAGACAGGGGCAGGGGATGAAAAACTGTTTTTT. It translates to CASSETGAGDEKLFF.